The entry below gives a single T cell receptor beta chain sequence along with its context. The data belong to a study of blood T cell repertoires in COVID-19. Overall study: Some COVID-19 samples were acute and others convalescent; all came from the United States, Italy and Spain. PBMCs, B-cell-depleted T cells, or T cells provided the cDNA or gDNA that made up the material.

Original processing notes: The authors estimated nucleated cell counts from reference gene primer amplification. Generated by immunoSEQ multiplex PCR, the TCRdb table keeps only in-frame clones and is missing some. V and J calls and clone size follow that table, whereas D and trimming were derived from the DNA. The repertoire consists of around 40,000 clones, with almost 80% occurring once and the leading ten covering 30% to 35%. The germline V gene has CDR1 LNHDA and CDR2 SQIVND (reference sequence). The CDR3 runs to 18 residues. Trimming took 4 bases from V and 6 from J; bases not matched to a gene: 12.

The sample comprised peripheral blood. The sequence derives from a woman aged 80 or older with acute or convalescent COVID-19. This chain connects TRBV19 to TRBJ2-2; TRBD2 aligns across 12 bases. The CDR3: CASSTYLAGGSYSGELFF. The CDR3 nucleotides read TGTGCCAGTAGTACATACCTAGCGGGAGGGTCTTATTCCGGGGAGCTGTTTTTT.